A single sample gave rise to the 7 T cell receptor beta chains below, sequenced in a study of blood T cell repertoires in COVID-19. Profiled with immunoSEQ multiplex PCR; TCRdb holds only in-frame clones, not every one. The profile shows 200,000 or so clones, around nine tenths of them singletons. The sequencing input was PBMCs or T cells enriched from blood (not recorded which). The receptors shown here come from a woman under 40 who had been exposed to COVID-19.

This clone was detected only once. The chain carries TRBV6-5 and TRBJ1-3; 8 bases fit TRBD1. The ends lost 7 bases at V and 9 bases at J; junction bases unmatched: 5. The CDR3 length is 12 residues. Germline V lookup: CDR1 MNHEY, CDR2 SVGAGI. The CDR3 sequence: CASTRTGPTIYF. The CDR3 DNA follows: TGTGCCAGCACTAGGACAGGGCCCACCATATATTTT.

The chain has TRBV19 and TRBJ1-1; possibly TRBD1 for D (6 bases). This CDR3 is built from 16 residues. Germline lookup yields CDR1 LNHDA and CDR2 SQIVND (reference sequence). Trimming shortened V by 8 bases and J by 0 bases, and 19 bases separated the two germline ends. The CDR3 spells CASRAGGAPVNTEAFF. The DNA for the CDR3 is TGTGCCAGTCGAGCGGGGGGCGCCCCGGTGAACACTGAAGCTTTCTTT.

The chain joins TRBV6-5 to TRBJ2-1, with D possibly being TRBD2 (6 bases). Germline lookup yields CDR1 MNHEY and CDR2 SVGAGI. Deletions cut 6 bases from V and 7 bases from J, with 19 bases between. The CDR3 consists of 15 residues. This CDR3 reads CASSFLGGKSNEQFF. The CDR3 bases are TGTGCCAGCAGCTTTCTGGGCGGGAAATCGAATGAGCAGTTCTTC.

This clone appeared once. The V gene is TRBV5-1, the J gene TRBJ2-7; D might be TRBD1 (6 bases). Germline V gene lookup returns CDR1 SGHRS and CDR2 YFSETQ. V was cut by 0 bases and J by 0 bases, with 16 bases left in between. CDR3 length: 17 residues. The CDR3 DNA follows: TGCGCCAGCAGCTTGGGGGGTTTGCAGGGGAGCTCCTACGAGCAGTACTTC. Translating gives CASSLGGLQGSSYEQYF.

The chain couples TRBV7-9 to TRBJ2-7; 10 bases line up with TRBD2. The V gene's germline CDR1 is SEHNR and CDR2 FQNEAQ (reference sequence). V shed 2 bases and J 6 bases; nucleotides not matched to a gene: 4. This CDR3 comprises 14 residues. The CDR3 here is CASSLSLAGAEQYF. For the CDR3, the DNA is TGTGCCAGCAGCTTATCCCTAGCGGGAGCCGAGCAGTACTTC.

The CDR3 bases are TGCAGTGCTAGTGGGCTAGCGGAACAAGAGACCCAGTACTTC. Its translation: CSASGLAEQETQYF. The rearrangement uses TRBV20-1 and TRBJ2-5; 7 bases are a match to TRBD2. The CDR3 runs 14 residues. The germline gives CDR1 DFQATT, CDR2 SNEGSKA (reference sequence). Trimming removed 3 bases from V and 2 bases from J; junction bases left unmatched: 6.

V is TRBV5-1 and J is TRBJ2-1, with D possibly being TRBD2 (6 bases). CDR1 and CDR2 (germline): SGHRS, YFSETQ. The CDR3 runs to 17 residues. V lost 0 bases, J lost 3 bases, and 16 bases lay in between. CDR3 sequence: CASSLGRELSLYNEQFF. In nucleotides, the CDR3 is TGCGCCAGCAGCTTGGGTCGGGAGCTTTCCCTCTACAATGAGCAGTTCTTC.